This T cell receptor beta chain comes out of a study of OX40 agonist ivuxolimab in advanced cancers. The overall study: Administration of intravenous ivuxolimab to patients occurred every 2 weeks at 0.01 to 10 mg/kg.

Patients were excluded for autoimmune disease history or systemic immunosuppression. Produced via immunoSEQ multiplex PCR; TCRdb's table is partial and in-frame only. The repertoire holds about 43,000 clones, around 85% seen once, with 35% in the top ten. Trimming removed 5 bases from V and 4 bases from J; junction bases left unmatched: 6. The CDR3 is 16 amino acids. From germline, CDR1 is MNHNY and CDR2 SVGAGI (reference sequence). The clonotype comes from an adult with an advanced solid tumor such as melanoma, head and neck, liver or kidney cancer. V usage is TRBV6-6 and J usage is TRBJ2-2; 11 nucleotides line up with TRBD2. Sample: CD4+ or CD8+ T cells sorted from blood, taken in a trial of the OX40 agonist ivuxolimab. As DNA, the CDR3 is TGTGCCAGCAGTAAACTAGCGGGAGTATTCACCGGGGAGCTGTTTTTT. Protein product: CASSKLAGVFTGELFF.